This TCR beta chain is from a study of T cell repertoires in cytomegalovirus infection. Background on the study: Matching HLA type, along with CMV infection, was indicated by public TCR beta signatures. Whole-study findings and limits: The ex vivo response showed dominance by HLA-C-restricted CMV-specific TCR beta clonotypes. Carriers of CMV and the relevant HLA type were discriminated by public TCR beta frequency.

Trimming cost V 6 bases and J 3 bases, with 17 bases left between them. This CDR3 comprises 15 residues. Germline V gives CDR1 SGHVS, CDR2 FQNEAQ. This clonotype occurred many times. Its antigen remains unidentified. MiXCR, run by TCRdb on the reads, gives a single entry per CDR3 protein. The table lists just over 300,000 distinct CDR3 sequences, about a sixth of them singletons. This TCR was recovered from a human donor in good health (CMV status not recorded). Some clones in this sample may be carry-over from other donors' samples. This chain joins TRBV7-8 and TRBJ2-5; D tentatively fits TRBD1 or TRBD2 (6 bases each). What was sequenced was PBMCs. This CDR3 is CASSRTGAPKETQYF. The CDR3 bases are TGTGCCAGCAGTAGAACGGGGGCCCCCAAAGAGACCCAGTACTTC.